This TCR beta chain derives from a study of blood T cell repertoires in COVID-19. About the research overall: The United States, Italy and Spain were the sources of the acute and convalescent COVID-19 samples. PBMCs, B-cell-depleted T cells, or T cells were the source of the cDNA or gDNA that made up the material.

Authors' data handling: By means of reference gene primer amplification, nucleated cell counts were estimated. The data were produced by immunoSEQ multiplex PCR, yet TCRdb's version contains in-frame clones alone and is incomplete. That table gives V, J and clone size, and the DNA gave D and trimming. The table lists approximately 350,000 clones, around four fifths of them singletons. The TCR originated in a man aged 30 to 39 with active or convalescent COVID-19. Input material: peripheral blood.

Written as DNA, the CDR3 is TGTGCCAGCAGCCCTCGACCGACTAGCGGGACGCTTAATTTATACGAGCAGTACTTC. Encoded protein: CASSPRPTSGTLNLYEQYF. The rearrangement uses TRBV7-2 and TRBJ2-7; 11 bases agree with TRBD2. The germline CDR1 and CDR2 sequences are SGHTA and FQGNSA. The V and J ends lost 5 bases and 4 bases, in that order; junction bases with no gene match: 19. The CDR3 is 19 residues long.